The rows below give T cell receptor beta chains drawn from one sample of a study of cytomegalovirus exposure and HLA in healthy donors. TCRdb's copy holds only in-frame clones and misses some; the assay was immunoSEQ multiplex PCR. The sample records roughly 180,000 clones, 77% being singletons. Material for sequencing was PBMCs. The receptors shown here come from a woman in her sixties in good health and CMV-seropositive. Both conserved end residues are part of each CDR3. The D gene is left open where the match is weak. Part of the rows lack a size; the others show once, few, many or a class for expanded clones.

V	D	size	length	J	CDR3	DNA
TRBV19	TRBD1	NA	13	TRBJ2-1	CASRTTGSDEQFF	TGTGCCAGTAGAACGACAGGGTCGGATGAGCAGTTCTTC
TRBV5-1	NA	NA	13	TRBJ1-2	CASSLEQGPGYTF	TGCGCCAGCAGCTTGGAACAGGGCCCTGGCTACACCTTC
TRBV19	NA	NA	14	TRBJ1-5	CASSIRGMNQPQHF	TGTGCCAGTAGTATAAGGGGAATGAATCAGCCCCAGCATTTT
TRBV6-5	TRBD1	NA	15	TRBJ1-2	CASSSGQGAGYGYTF	TGTGCCAGCAGTTCCGGACAGGGGGCTGGCTATGGCTACACCTTC
TRBV27	NA	NA	16	TRBJ1-1	CASTPWGSSSGTEAFF	TGTGCCAGCACTCCATGGGGCAGCTCATCGGGCACTGAAGCTTTCTTT
TRBV29-1	TRBD2	few	15	TRBJ2-4	CSVADSGRGINIQYF	TGCAGCGTTGCCGATAGCGGGAGAGGAATAAACATTCAGTACTTC
TRBV5-1	TRBD1	NA	13	TRBJ1-1	CASSSGQDTEAFF	TGCGCCAGCAGCTCGGGACAGGACACTGAAGCTTTCTTT
TRBV19	NA	few	12	TRBJ1-5	CASSIYRGPQHF	TGTGCCAGTAGTATTTATCGGGGGCCCCAGCATTTT
TRBV7-8	TRBD1	NA	15	TRBJ2-5	CASSLEGTGQETQYF	TGTGCCAGCAGCTTAGAGGGGACAGGGCAAGAGACCCAGTACTTC
TRBV6-1	NA	NA	14	TRBJ1-1	CASSLGGVNTEAFF	TGTGCCAGCAGCCTCGGGGGGGTGAACACTGAAGCTTTCTTT
TRBV5-1	TRBD2	NA	11	TRBJ2-1	CASIGGNEQFF	TGCGCCAGCATCGGGGGGAATGAGCAGTTCTTC
TRBV19	TRBD1	NA	19	TRBJ2-1	CASSTIQGAGGRAHNEQFF	TGTGCCAGTAGCACAATACAGGGGGCTGGGGGGAGGGCCCATAATGAGCAGTTCTTC
TRBV19	TRBD1	few	15	TRBJ2-5	CASSMNRGYDETQYF	TGTGCCAGTAGTATGAACAGGGGGTATGATGAGACCCAGTACTTC
TRBV18	NA	NA	16	TRBJ1-2	CASSPYIITESHGYTF	TGTGCCAGCTCACCCTATATTATAACAGAATCCCATGGCTACACCTTC
TRBV7-8	NA	once	15	TRBJ1-3	CASSYYRDSGNTIYF	TGTGCCAGCAGCTACTACAGGGACTCTGGAAACACCATATATTTT
TRBV7-9	NA	NA	15	TRBJ1-1	CASSLVSGKNTEAFF	TGTGCCAGCAGCTTAGTTTCGGGGAAGAACACTGAAGCTTTCTTT
TRBV5-1	TRBD2	NA	21	TRBJ2-1	CASSLGAFGTSGRRSYNEQFF	TGCGCCAGCAGCTTGGGGGCTTTCGGGACTAGCGGGAGAAGGTCCTACAATGAGCAGTTCTTC
TRBV7-6	TRBD1	once	13	TRBJ1-1	CASRTGDWTEAFF	TGTGCCAGCAGAACAGGGGATTGGACTGAAGCTTTCTTT
TRBV5-1	NA	NA	15	TRBJ2-1	CASSIMGGSYNEQFF	TGCGCCAGCAGTATAATGGGGGGCTCCTACAATGAGCAGTTCTTC
TRBV28	NA	NA	13	TRBJ1-6	CASIPSDFSPLHF	TGTGCCAGCATTCCTTCAGATTTTTCACCCCTCCACTTT
TRBV7-9	NA	few	14	TRBJ2-7	CASSHSSRIYEQYF	TGTGCCAGCAGCCACTCTAGCAGGATCTACGAGCAGTACTTC
TRBV6-1	NA	NA	12	TRBJ2-5	CASTPGPGSQYF	TGTGCCAGCACCCCAGGCCCAGGGTCCCAGTACTTC
TRBV14	TRBD2	NA	14	TRBJ2-3	CASSPIAGGDTQYF	TGTGCCAGCAGCCCCATAGCGGGAGGTGATACGCAGTATTTT
TRBV5-1	TRBD1	NA	13	TRBJ2-1	CASSSPGGREQFF	TGCGCCAGCAGCTCGCCAGGGGGCCGGGAGCAGTTCTTC
TRBV7-9	TRBD2	NA	17	TRBJ2-2	CASSPKLAGGPTGELFF	TGTGCCAGCAGCCCAAAACTAGCGGGAGGGCCTACCGGGGAGCTGTTTTTT
TRBV5-6	NA	NA	14	TRBJ1-2	CASRTGAQGYGYTF	TGTGCCAGCAGGACAGGCGCCCAAGGGTATGGCTACACCTTC
TRBV6-4	TRBD1	NA	19	TRBJ2-5	CASSDSVRGVTGGCETQYF	TGTGCCAGCAGTGACTCGGTAAGGGGGGTTACAGGGGGCTGTGAGACCCAGTACTTC
TRBV28	TRBD1	NA	14	TRBJ2-1	CASRSGQEYNEQFF	TGTGCCAGCAGATCTGGACAGGAGTACAATGAGCAGTTCTTC
TRBV5-1	TRBD2	NA	17	TRBJ2-5	CASSLWLAGGTQETQYF	TGCGCCAGCAGCTTGTGGCTAGCGGGGGGGACCCAAGAGACCCAGTACTTC
TRBV7-3	TRBD2	NA	15	TRBJ2-3	CASSLIAGERDTQYF	TGTGCCAGCAGCTTAATAGCGGGGGAGCGGGATACGCAGTATTTT
TRBV9	NA	NA	19	TRBJ1-1	CASSVGPGWAVSGETEAFF	TGTGCCAGCAGCGTAGGCCCCGGTTGGGCAGTTTCAGGGGAAACTGAAGCTTTCTTT
TRBV6-5	NA	NA	14	TRBJ2-3	CASSFARGGDTQYF	TGTGCCAGCAGTTTTGCCCGGGGTGGAGATACGCAGTATTTT
TRBV2	TRBD2	NA	14	TRBJ2-5	CASFGRGGRETQYF	TGTGCCAGCTTCGGGCGGGGGGGCCGGGAGACCCAGTACTTC
TRBV18	TRBD1	NA	13	TRBJ2-5	CASSPGQEETQYF	TGTGCCAGCTCACCAGGACAGGAAGAGACCCAGTACTTC
TRBV27	NA	NA	13	TRBJ2-3	CASSLIGTDTQYF	TGTGCCAGCAGTTTGATAGGCACAGATACGCAGTATTTT
TRBV11-2	NA	NA	13	TRBJ1-1	CASSHSFGGLAFF	TGTGCCAGCAGCCATTCTTTCGGGGGGCTTGCTTTCTTT
TRBV11-1	TRBD1	NA	17	TRBJ2-5	CASSLARVGQGRETQYF	TGTGCCAGCAGCTTAGCCCGAGTGGGACAGGGACGAGAGACCCAGTACTTC
TRBV6-1	TRBD1	NA	14	TRBJ1-5	CASETGGAAQPQHF	TGTGCCAGCGAGACAGGGGGCGCGGCTCAGCCCCAGCATTTT
TRBV7-9	TRBD1	NA	16	TRBJ1-2	CASSLGTGQDNYGYTF	TGTGCCAGCAGCTTAGGGACGGGACAGGATAACTATGGCTACACCTTC
TRBV6-1	NA	NA	16	TRBJ1-4	CASSEAGLATNEKLFF	TGTGCCAGCAGTGAGGCGGGACTAGCAACTAATGAAAAACTGTTTTTT
TRBV7-9	TRBD1	NA	15	TRBJ1-6	CASRPDRGQGSPLHF	TGTGCCAGCAGACCAGACAGGGGGCAGGGATCACCCCTCCACTTT